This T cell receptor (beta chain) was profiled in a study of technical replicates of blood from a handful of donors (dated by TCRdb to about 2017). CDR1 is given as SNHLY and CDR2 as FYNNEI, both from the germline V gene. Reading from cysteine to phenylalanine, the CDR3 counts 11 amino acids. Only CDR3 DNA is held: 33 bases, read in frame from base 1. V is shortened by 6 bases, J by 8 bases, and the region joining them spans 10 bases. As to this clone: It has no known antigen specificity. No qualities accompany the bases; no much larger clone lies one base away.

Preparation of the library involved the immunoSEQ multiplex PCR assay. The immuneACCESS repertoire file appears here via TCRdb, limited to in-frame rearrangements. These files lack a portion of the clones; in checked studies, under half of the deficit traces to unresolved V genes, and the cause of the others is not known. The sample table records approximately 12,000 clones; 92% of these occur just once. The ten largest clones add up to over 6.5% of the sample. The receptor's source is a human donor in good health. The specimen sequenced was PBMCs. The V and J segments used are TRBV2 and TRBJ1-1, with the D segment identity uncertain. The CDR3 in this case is CASRRPGEAFF. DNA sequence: TGTGCCAGCAGACGACCGGGGGAAGCTTTCTTT.